These 24 T cell receptor beta chains originate from one sample sequenced in a study of low-dose radiotherapy and immunotherapy resistance in tumors. Sample time point: after trial treatment. The treatment: LDRT plus nivolumab, ipilimumab, low-dose cyclophosphamide and aspirin (RACIN trial). Covering alpha and beta chains, TRAV- and TRBV-specific primers were used for the first-strand cDNA. With a V-primer adapter and a constant-region primer, TCRs were amplified for roughly 20 PCR cycles. TCRdb called the reads again in MiXCR, with one record for every CDR3 protein. Of about 39,000 distinct CDR3 sequences in the sample, 20% to 25% were seen once. The sequencing used PBMCs, collected after low-dose radiotherapy plus immunotherapy. These receptors all come from a female donor with ovarian cancer.

As to this clonotype: This likely came from a read error, as a far larger clone is one base away. The rearrangement links TRBV10-3 to TRBJ1-3; no definite D call. CDR3 length equals 14 residues. Trimming took 5 bases from V and 0 from J, leaving 8 bases between them. The germline V gene encodes CDR1 ENHRY and CDR2 SYGVKD. In DNA, the CDR3 is TGTGCCATCAGTCCTGCTCGCTCTGGAAACACCATATATTTT. Translating gives CAISPARSGNTIYF.

There are many counts of this clonotype. It may be a read error: a sequence one base away is much more abundant. The chain uses TRBV12-3 or TRBV12-4 and TRBJ2-6; D not certain. The CDR3 has 15 residues. V was trimmed by 6 bases and J by 0 bases, leaving 9 bases between them. CDR3 sequence reads: CASSSYSSGANVLTF. CDR3 nucleotides: TGTGCCAGCAGCTCCTACAGCTCTGGGGCCAACGTCCTGACTTTC.

The sample holds many counts of this clonotype. The chain carries TRBV7-3 and TRBJ2-2; unclear D gene. The CDR3 spans 13 residues. The V gene's germline CDR1 is SGHTA and CDR2 FQGTGA. The V end lost 0 bases, the J end lost 7 bases, and 6 bases lay between the germline ends. CDR3 nucleotide sequence: TGTGCCAGCAGCTTAACAATCTACGGGGAGCTGTTTTTT. It translates to CASSLTIYGELFF.

This clonotype was recorded many times. V is TRBV5-1 and J is TRBJ1-1; TRBD1 agrees at 12 bases. Trimming removed 4 bases from V and 3 bases from J; junction bases left unmatched: 10. The CDR3 covers 17 residues. Germline V CDR1 and CDR2: SGHRS, YFSETQ. For the CDR3, the DNA is TGCGCCAGCAGCCTAACCGGGACAGGGGGCGCGGACACTGAAGCTTTCTTT. Translating it yields CASSLTGTGGADTEAFF.

This clonotype was seen repeatedly, ten times or more. CDR3 sequence (DNA): TGTGCCAGCAGCACGACAGTTCCTGCCGGTACCATATATTTT. Amino acid sequence: CASSTTVPAGTIYF. The rearrangement uses TRBV7-2 and TRBJ1-3; tentative D call: TRBD1 (5 bases). Per the germline V gene, CDR1 is SGHTA and CDR2 is FQGNSA. CDR3 length: 14 amino acids. Trimming stripped 5 bases from V and 10 bases from J, with 18 bases between.

There are many counts of this clonotype. This chain uses TRBV11-2 with TRBJ2-1; 10 bases align to TRBD2. The V and J ends lost 5 bases and 3 bases, in that order; junction bases with no gene match: 19. The CDR3 consists of 20 residues. Germline V lookup: CDR1 SGHAT, CDR2 FQNNGV. The CDR3 is CASSQSGGAPPPARYNEQFF. The CDR3 region has the DNA TGTGCCAGCAGCCAGAGCGGGGGGGCCCCGCCACCCGCGCGCTACAATGAGCAGTTCTTC.

This clonotype was observed many times. This chain connects TRBV12-3 or TRBV12-4 to TRBJ2-7; D might be TRBD1 (6 bases). With 6 bases removed from V and 2 bases from J, the gap between germline ends came to 11 bases. This CDR3 comprises 13 residues. CDR3 amino acids: CASRGGEAYEQYF. The CDR3 coding sequence is TGTGCCAGCAGAGGGGGAGAGGCCTACGAGCAGTACTTC.

This clonotype came up a few times. The chain employs TRBV20-1 and TRBJ2-1, with a tentative D call TRBD2 (6 bases). V lost 6 bases and J lost 12, with 15 bases in between. Germline-derived CDR1 and CDR2 are DFQATT and SNEGSKA (reference sequence). The CDR3 has 11 residues. CDR3 DNA sequence: TGCAGTGCAGGGACTTCAAGTGGGCAGTTCTTC. Translated, it gives CSAGTSSGQFF.

This clonotype occurred many times. This sequence joins TRBV7-9 and TRBJ1-2; TRBD1 matches 7 bases. V was pared by 5 bases and J by 2 bases, with 5 bases of the junction left unmatched. The CDR3 contains 14 residues. Germline V CDR1 and CDR2: SEHNR, FQNEAQ (reference sequence). CDR3 in DNA: TGTGCCAGCAGCCCCGGGACAGACAACTATGGCTACACCTTC. This codes for CASSPGTDNYGYTF.

As regards this clonotype: This sequence may be a read error, since a much larger clone differs from it by one base. This chain connects TRBV28 to TRBJ2-1, with 8 bases that match TRBD1. Germline V lookup: CDR1 MDHEN, CDR2 SYDVKM. The CDR3 runs 16 residues. As DNA, the CDR3 is TGTGCCAGCAGTTCGACAGGGGCAAGCTCCTACAATGAGCGGTTCTTC. As protein: CASSSTGASSYNERFF.

This rearrangement joins TRBV7-8 to TRBJ2-1; 12 positions agree with TRBD2. After removal of 1 base from V and 7 bases from J, the junction contained 5 bases not matched to a gene. CDR1 SGHVS and CDR2 FQNEAQ come from the germline V gene. The CDR3 runs to 16 residues. This CDR3 reads CASSLVGLAGGNEQFF. The CDR3 nucleotides read TGTGCCAGCAGCTTAGTAGGTCTAGCGGGGGGGAATGAGCAGTTCTTC. The whole variable domain, filled in from reference TRBV7-8 and TRBJ2-1, reads GAGVSQSPRYKVAKRGQDVALRCDPISGHVSLFWYQQALGQGPEFLTYFQNEAQLDKSGLPSDRFFAERPEGSVSTLKIQRTQQEDSAVYLCASSLVGLAGGNEQFFGPGTRLTVL.

V usage is TRBV13 and J usage is TRBJ1-3; 7 nucleotides match TRBD1. V gave up 5 bases and J gave up 2 bases; unmatched junction bases: 9. CDR3 length: 16 residues. Germline V gene lookup returns CDR1 PRHDT and CDR2 FYEKMQ (reference sequence). For the CDR3, the DNA is TGTGCCAGCAGCCCCAGGGGGGGTACAGCTGGAAACACCATATATTTT. Its translation: CASSPRGGTAGNTIYF.

As for this clonotype: This likely reflects a read error, since a far larger clone is one base away. The rearrangement uses TRBV5-8 and TRBJ2-1; the D gene is possibly TRBD2 (6 bases). The CDR3 consists of 16 residues. CDR1 is SGHTS, CDR2 YDEGEE, per germline. V gave up 4 bases and J gave up 10 bases, with 24 bases separating them. The CDR3 DNA reads as TGTGCCAGCAGCGTAGCTGGTAGCTGGGACTTCTCGGAGCAGTTCTTC. It is translated as CASSVAGSWDFSEQFF. Full variable domain (missing parts from reference TRBV5-8 and TRBJ2-1): EAGVTQSPTHLIKTRGQQATLRCSPISGHTSVYWYQQALGLGLQFLLWYDEGEERNRGNFPPRFSGRQFPNYSSELNVNALELEDSALYLCASSVAGSWDFSEQFFGPGTRLTVL.

The V gene is TRBV28, the J gene TRBJ1-5, with 8 nucleotides matching TRBD1. Germline V gives CDR1 MDHEN, CDR2 SYDVKM. The CDR3 runs 15 residues. The J segment lost 3 bases and the V segment lost 7 bases, leaving 8 bases of the junction unmatched. The CDR3 here is CASNFGDRNNQPQHF. In nucleotides, the CDR3 is TGTGCCAGCAACTTTGGGGACAGGAACAATCAGCCCCAGCATTTT.

This clonotype was picked up many times. In DNA form, the CDR3 reads TGTGCCAGCAGTTTTCCCCCCAGGGTGAGAAGCAATCAGCCCCAGCATTTT. It specifies CASSFPPRVRSNQPQHF. The rearrangement uses TRBV28 and TRBJ1-5, with D perhaps TRBD1 (5 bases). V was pared by 3 bases and J by 1 base, with 16 bases between. Germline values: CDR1 MDHEN, CDR2 SYDVKM. CDR3 size: 17 residues.

This clonotype has at least ten counts. The chain is built from TRBV5-1 and TRBJ2-3; 8 bases match TRBD2. Germline CDR1 and CDR2: SGHRS and YFSETQ. The CDR3 length is 15 residues. Trimming cost V 4 bases and J 4 bases; bases outside gene matches: 8. CDR3 nucleotides: TGCGCCAGCAGCGGGAACGGGAGGGCCGCAGATACGCAGTATTTT. Amino acid sequence: CASSGNGRAADTQYF.

This clonotype was recorded many times. The gene calls are TRBV28 and TRBJ1-2; D is ambiguous. This CDR3 comprises 12 residues. V shed 6 bases and J shed 8 bases, with 13 bases lying between them. CDR1 and CDR2 from the germline V gene are MDHEN and SYDVKM. The CDR3 loop reads CASSQYPNGYTF. Here the CDR3 DNA reads TGTGCCAGCAGCCAGTACCCAAACGGCTACACCTTC.

This clonotype was found many times. V and J are TRBV7-9 and TRBJ1-1; 8 bases are a match to TRBD1. Germline-derived CDR1 and CDR2 are SEHNR and FQNEAQ (reference sequence). Losses at the gene ends were 5 bases for V and 3 bases for J; bases not matched to a gene: 2. The CDR3 totals 13 residues. In DNA form, the CDR3 reads TGTGCCAGCAGCGGACAGGGTGACACTGAAGCTTTCTTT. Its protein is CASSGQGDTEAFF.

This clonotype was detected many times. The rearrangement joins TRBV7-9 to TRBJ2-7, with 12 bases aligning to TRBD1. V was pared by 6 bases and J by 5 bases, with 5 bases of the junction left unmatched. CDR1 is SEHNR, CDR2 FQNEAQ, per germline (reference sequence). The CDR3 has 14 residues. CDR3 region: CASREWDRGHEQYF. Here the CDR3 DNA reads TGTGCCAGCAGGGAGTGGGACAGGGGGCACGAGCAGTACTTC.

This clonotype was recorded at least ten times. The chain couples TRBV27 to TRBJ2-2; 8 positions match TRBD2. The germline V gene has CDR1 MNHEY and CDR2 SMNVEV (reference sequence). After removal of 3 bases from V and 6 bases from J, the junction contained 12 bases not matched to a gene. The CDR3 loop spans 17 amino acids. CDR3 nucleotide sequence: TGTGCCAGCAGTTTCGGGTTTAGGACGGGAGGGCCCGGGGAGCTGTTTTTT. It translates to CASSFGFRTGGPGELFF.

The table lists this clonotype with many counts. This chain joins TRBV6-1 and TRBJ2-2; 7 bases agree with TRBD1. The V and J ends lost 6 bases and 5 bases, in that order; junction bases with no gene match: 0. CDR3 length: 12 residues. Looked up from germline, CDR1 is MNHNS and CDR2 is SASEGT. The CDR3 region has the DNA TGTGCCAGCAGGACAGGGACCGGGGAGCTGTTTTTT. Translating it yields CASRTGTGELFF.

This clonotype was seen at least ten times. The chain employs TRBV6-5 and TRBJ1-4; D is ambiguous. This CDR3 has 13 amino acids. V was clipped by 0 bases and J by 6 bases, with 5 bases between them. Germline CDR1 is MNHEY and CDR2 is SVGAGI. CDR3 in DNA: TGTGCCAGCAGTTACTCGGACGATGAAAAACTGTTTTTT. Translated: CASSYSDDEKLFF.

This clonotype came up many times. The chain employs TRBV24-1 and TRBJ2-7; D is possibly TRBD1 or TRBD2 (5 bases each). The V and J ends lost 5 bases and 3 bases respectively, with 13 bases between them. CDR1 and CDR2 (germline): KGHDR, SFDVKD. This CDR3 has 14 residues. In DNA, the CDR3 is TGTGCCACCAGTGGCTCCGGGACGGTCTACGAGCAGTACTTC. Amino acids: CATSGSGTVYEQYF.

The V call is TRBV10-2, the J call TRBJ2-3; 13 bases agree with TRBD2. Germline loops: CDR1 WSHSY, CDR2 SAAADI. V lost 6 bases, J lost 5 bases, and 8 bases stayed unmatched. CDR3 length: 16 amino acids. The CDR3 bases are TGCGCCAGCAGGGACCCGACTAGCGGGGGGCAAGATACGCAGTATTTT. Protein: CASRDPTSGGQDTQYF.